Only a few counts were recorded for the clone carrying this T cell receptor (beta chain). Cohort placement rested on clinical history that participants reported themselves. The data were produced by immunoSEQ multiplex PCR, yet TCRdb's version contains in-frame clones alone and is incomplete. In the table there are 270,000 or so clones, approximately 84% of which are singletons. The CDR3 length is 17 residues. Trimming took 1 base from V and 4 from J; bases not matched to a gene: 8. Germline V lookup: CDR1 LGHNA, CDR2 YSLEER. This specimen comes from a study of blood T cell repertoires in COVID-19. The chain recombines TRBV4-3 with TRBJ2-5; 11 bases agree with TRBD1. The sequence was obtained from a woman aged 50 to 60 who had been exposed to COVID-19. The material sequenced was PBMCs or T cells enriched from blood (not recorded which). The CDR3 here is CASSQGAPGTGGETQYF. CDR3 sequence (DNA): TGCGCCAGCAGCCAAGGCGCACCGGGGACAGGGGGAGAGACCCAGTACTTC.